The count of the clone carrying this TCR beta chain is one. Its target is unknown. Measured with immunoSEQ multiplex PCR; TCRdb has only the in-frame clones, and not every one. The sample includes about 110,000 clones, 70% to 90% of them seen just once. This sample was taken from a study of T cell responses to AZD1222 COVID-19 vaccine. V was clipped by 0 bases and J by 7 bases, with 7 bases between them. Germline-derived CDR1 and CDR2 are SGHRS and YFSETQ. The CDR3 extends over 12 amino acids. Study outcomes and limitations: CD4 TCRs associated with vaccination spanned spike, dominating at 160-218 and 743-854. Only after the peak T cell response were repertoires sampled. Donors were mostly white British, more females; clonal diversity possibly underestimated. Baseline serostatus was positive in only five to seven AZD1222 recipients.

The source is an adult who received the AZD1222 COVID-19 vaccine. The chain has TRBV5-1 and TRBJ1-1; no firm D call. The sample was peripheral blood, taken 28 days after the second AZD1222 dose. The CDR3 DNA is TGCGCCAGCAGCTTGGCCACGGGTGAAGCTTTCTTT. Amino acids: CASSLATGEAFF.